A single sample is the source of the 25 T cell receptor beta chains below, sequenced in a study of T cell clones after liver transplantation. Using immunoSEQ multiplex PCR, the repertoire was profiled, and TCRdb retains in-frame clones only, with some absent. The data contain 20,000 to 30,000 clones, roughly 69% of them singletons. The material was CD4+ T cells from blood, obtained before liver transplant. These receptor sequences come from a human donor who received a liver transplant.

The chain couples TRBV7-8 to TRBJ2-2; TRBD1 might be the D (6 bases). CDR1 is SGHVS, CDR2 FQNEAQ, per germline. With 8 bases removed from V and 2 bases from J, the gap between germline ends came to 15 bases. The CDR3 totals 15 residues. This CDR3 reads CASFTRGLNTGELFF. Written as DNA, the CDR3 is TGTGCCAGCTTTACCAGGGGCCTTAACACCGGGGAGCTGTTTTTT. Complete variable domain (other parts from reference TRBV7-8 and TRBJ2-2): GAGVSQSPRYKVAKRGQDVALRCDPISGHVSLFWYQQALGQGPEFLTYFQNEAQLDKSGLPSDRFFAERPEGSVSTLKIQRTQQEDSAVYLCASFTRGLNTGELFFGEGSRLTVL.

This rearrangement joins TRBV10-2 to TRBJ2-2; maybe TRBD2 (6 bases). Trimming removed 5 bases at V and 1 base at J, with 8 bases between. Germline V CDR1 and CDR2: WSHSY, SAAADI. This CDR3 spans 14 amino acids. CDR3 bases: TGCGCCAGCAGTATGCGGGAGAACACCGGGGAGCTGTTTTTT. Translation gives CASSMRENTGELFF.

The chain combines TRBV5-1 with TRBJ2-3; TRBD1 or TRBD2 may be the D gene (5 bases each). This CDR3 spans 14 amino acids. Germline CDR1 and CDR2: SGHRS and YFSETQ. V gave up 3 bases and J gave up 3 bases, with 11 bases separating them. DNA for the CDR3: TGCGCCAGCAGCTCGGGACGGGTAACAGATACGCAGTATTTT. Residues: CASSSGRVTDTQYF.

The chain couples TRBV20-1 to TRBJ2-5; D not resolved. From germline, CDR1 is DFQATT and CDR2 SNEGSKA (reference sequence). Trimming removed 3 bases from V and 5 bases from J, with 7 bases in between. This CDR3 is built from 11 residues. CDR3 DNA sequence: TGCAGTGCTAGCTATCGGGAGACCCAGTACTTC. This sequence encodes CSASYRETQYF.

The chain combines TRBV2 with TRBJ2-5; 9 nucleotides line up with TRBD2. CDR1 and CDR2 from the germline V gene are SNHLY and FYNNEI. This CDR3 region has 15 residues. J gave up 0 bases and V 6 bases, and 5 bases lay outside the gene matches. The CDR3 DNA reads TGTGCCAGCAGCTTTAGCGGGGGCCACCAAGAGACCCAGTACTTC. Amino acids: CASSFSGGHQETQYF.

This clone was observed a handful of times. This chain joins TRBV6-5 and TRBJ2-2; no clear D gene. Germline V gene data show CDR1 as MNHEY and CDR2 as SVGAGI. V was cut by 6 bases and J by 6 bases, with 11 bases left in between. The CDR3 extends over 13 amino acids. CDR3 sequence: CASSPYGPGELFF. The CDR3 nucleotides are TGTGCCAGCAGCCCCTATGGGCCCGGGGAGCTGTTTTTT.

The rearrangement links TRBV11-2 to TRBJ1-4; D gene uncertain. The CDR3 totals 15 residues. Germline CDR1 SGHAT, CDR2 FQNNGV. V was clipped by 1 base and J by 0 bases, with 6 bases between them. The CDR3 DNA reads TGTGCCAGCAGCTTAGGCGGTGCAACTAATGAAAAACTGTTTTTT. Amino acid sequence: CASSLGGATNEKLFF.

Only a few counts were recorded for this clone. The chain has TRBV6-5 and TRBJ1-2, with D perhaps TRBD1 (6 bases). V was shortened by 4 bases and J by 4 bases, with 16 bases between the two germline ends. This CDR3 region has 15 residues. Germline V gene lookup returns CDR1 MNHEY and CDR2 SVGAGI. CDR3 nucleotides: TGTGCCAGCAGTTCCCTACAGGGAGCAGGCTATGGCTACACCTTC. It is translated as CASSSLQGAGYGYTF.

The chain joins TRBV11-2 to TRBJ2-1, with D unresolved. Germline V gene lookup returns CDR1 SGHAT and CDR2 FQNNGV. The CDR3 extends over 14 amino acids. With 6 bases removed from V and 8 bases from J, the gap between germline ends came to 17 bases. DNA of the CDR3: TGTGCCAGCAGTTCTCAAAACTTAGTTGATGAGCAGTTCTTC. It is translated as CASSSQNLVDEQFF. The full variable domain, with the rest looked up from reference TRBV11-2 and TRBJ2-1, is EAGVAQSPRYKIIEKRQSVAFWCNPISGHATLYWYQQILGQGPKLLIQFQNNGVVDDSQLPKDRFSAERLKGVDSTLKIQPAKLEDSAVYLCASSSQNLVDEQFFGPGTRLTVL.

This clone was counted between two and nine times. CDR3 amino acids: CASSIGTVGEQFF. CDR3 nucleotide sequence: TGTGCCAGTAGTATTGGGACGGTGGGTGAGCAGTTCTTC. The chain uses TRBV19 and TRBJ2-1, with D possibly being TRBD1 or TRBD2 (5 bases each). The germline V and J ends were trimmed by 3 bases and 9 bases, with 12 bases remaining between them. Looked up from germline, CDR1 is LNHDA and CDR2 is SQIVND (reference sequence). The CDR3 covers 13 residues.

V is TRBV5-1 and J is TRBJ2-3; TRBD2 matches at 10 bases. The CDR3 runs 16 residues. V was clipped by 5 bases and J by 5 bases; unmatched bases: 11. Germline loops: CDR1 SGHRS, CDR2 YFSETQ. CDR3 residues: CASRTGTSVSGDTQYF. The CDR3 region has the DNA TGCGCCAGCAGAACCGGGACTAGCGTATCGGGAGATACGCAGTATTTT.

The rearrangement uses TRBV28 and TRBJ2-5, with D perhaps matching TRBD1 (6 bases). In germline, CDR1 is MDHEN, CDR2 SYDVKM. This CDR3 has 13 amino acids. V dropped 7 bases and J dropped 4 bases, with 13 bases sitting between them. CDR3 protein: CASTQQGRETQYF. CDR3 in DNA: TGTGCCAGCACCCAACAGGGTCGAGAGACCCAGTACTTC.

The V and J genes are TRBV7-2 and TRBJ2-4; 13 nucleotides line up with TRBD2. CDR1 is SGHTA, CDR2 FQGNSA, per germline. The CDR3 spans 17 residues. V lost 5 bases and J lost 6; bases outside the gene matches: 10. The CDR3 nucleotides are TGTGCCAGCAGCCTGACTAGCGGGGGGCTCGAGGGAAACATTCAGTACTTC. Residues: CASSLTSGGLEGNIQYF.

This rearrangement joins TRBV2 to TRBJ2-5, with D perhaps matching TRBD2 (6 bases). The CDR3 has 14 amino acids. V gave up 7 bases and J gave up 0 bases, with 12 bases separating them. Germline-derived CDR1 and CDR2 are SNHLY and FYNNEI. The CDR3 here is CASNAGRYQETQYF. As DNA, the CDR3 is TGTGCCAGCAATGCGGGGAGGTACCAAGAGACCCAGTACTTC.

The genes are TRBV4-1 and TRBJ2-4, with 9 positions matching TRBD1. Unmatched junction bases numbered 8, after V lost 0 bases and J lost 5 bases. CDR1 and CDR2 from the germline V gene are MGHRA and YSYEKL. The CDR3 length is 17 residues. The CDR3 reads CASSQERARTGENIQYF. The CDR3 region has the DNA TGCGCCAGCAGCCAAGAGCGGGCGAGGACAGGGGAAAACATTCAGTACTTC.

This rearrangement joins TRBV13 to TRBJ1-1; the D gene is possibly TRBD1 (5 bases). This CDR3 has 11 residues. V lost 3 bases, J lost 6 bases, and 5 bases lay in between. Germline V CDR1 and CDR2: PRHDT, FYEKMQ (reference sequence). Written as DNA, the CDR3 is TGTGCCAGCAGCTTCAGGGCTGAAGCTTTCTTT. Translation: CASSFRAEAFF.

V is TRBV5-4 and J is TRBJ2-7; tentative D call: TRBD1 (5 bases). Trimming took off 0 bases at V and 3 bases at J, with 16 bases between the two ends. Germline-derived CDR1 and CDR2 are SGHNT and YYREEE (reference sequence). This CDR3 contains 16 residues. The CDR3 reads CASSLGDSQRIYEQYF. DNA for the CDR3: TGTGCCAGCAGCTTGGGAGACAGTCAACGGATCTACGAGCAGTACTTC.

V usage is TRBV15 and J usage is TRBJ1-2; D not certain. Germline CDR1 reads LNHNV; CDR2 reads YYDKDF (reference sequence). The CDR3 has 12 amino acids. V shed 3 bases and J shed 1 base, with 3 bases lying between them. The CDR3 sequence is CATSRDNYGYTF. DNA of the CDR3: TGTGCCACCAGCAGGGATAACTATGGCTACACCTTC.

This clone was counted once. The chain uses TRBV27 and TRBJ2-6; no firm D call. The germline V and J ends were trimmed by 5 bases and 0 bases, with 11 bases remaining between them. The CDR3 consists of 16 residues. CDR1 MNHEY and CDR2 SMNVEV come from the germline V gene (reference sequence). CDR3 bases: TGTGCCAGCAGTCCTCCCTGGAGCTCTGGGGCCAACGTCCTGACTTTC. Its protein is CASSPPWSSGANVLTF.

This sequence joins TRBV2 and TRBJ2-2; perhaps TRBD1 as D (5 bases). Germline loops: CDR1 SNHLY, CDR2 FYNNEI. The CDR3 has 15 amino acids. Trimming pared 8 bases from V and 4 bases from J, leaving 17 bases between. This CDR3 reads CASDRRPPTTGELFF. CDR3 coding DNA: TGTGCCAGCGACAGAAGGCCCCCCACCACCGGGGAGCTGTTTTTT.

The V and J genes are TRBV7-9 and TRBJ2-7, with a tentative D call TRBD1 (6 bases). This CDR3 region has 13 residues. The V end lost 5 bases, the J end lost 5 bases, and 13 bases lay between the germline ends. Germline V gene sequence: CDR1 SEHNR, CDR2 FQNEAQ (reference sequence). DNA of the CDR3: TGTGCCAGCAGCAAGTATCAGGGGCACGAGCAGTACTTC. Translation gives CASSKYQGHEQYF.

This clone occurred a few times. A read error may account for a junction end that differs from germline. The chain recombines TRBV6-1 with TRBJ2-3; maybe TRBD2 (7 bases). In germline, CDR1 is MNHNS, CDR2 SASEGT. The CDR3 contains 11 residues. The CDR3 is CASREGGGEYF. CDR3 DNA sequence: TGTGCCAGCAGGGAAGGGGGGGGTGAGTATTTT.

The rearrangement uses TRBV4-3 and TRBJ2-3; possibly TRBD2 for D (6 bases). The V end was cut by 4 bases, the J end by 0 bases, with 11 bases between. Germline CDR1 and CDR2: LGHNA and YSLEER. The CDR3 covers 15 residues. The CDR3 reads CASSLGGSSTDTQYF. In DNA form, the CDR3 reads TGCGCCAGCAGCCTTGGGGGGAGCAGCACAGATACGCAGTATTTT.

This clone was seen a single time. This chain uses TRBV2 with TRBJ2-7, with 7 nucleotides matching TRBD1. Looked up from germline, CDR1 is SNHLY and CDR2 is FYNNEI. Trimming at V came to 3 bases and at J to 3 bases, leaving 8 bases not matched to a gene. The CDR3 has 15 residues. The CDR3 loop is CASSDAGTVNYEQYF. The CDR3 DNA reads TGTGCCAGCAGTGACGCCGGGACAGTTAACTACGAGCAGTACTTC.

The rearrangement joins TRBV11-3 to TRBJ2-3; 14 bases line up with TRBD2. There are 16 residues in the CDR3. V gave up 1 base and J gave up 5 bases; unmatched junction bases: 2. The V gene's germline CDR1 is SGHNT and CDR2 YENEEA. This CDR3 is CASSLAGTSGRDTQYF. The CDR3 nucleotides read TGTGCCAGCAGCTTAGCGGGGACTAGCGGGAGAGATACGCAGTATTTT. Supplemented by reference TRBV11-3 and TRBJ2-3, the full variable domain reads EAGVVQSPRYKIIEKKQPVAFWCNPISGHNTLYWYLQNLGQGPELLIRYENEEAVDDSQLPKDRFSAERLKGVDSTLKIQPAELGDSAVYLCASSLAGTSGRDTQYFGPGTRLTVL.